The source of this T cell receptor (beta chain) is a study of T cell responses to AZD1222 COVID-19 vaccine. Points from the study as a whole: Clonal diversity was possibly underestimated; the donors were predominantly white British and more often female. Spike regions recognized by vaccine-associated CD4 TCRs spanned the protein, led by 160-218 and 743-854. The reported proportion of spike-specific TCRs targeting unmutated variant regions was nearly half.

The data were produced by immunoSEQ multiplex PCR, yet TCRdb's version contains in-frame clones alone and is incomplete. The repertoire holds approximately 72,000 clones, with roughly nine tenths as singletons. There are 14 residues in the CDR3. V lost 7 bases and J lost 5, with 18 bases in between. Germline-derived CDR1 and CDR2 are MNHEY and SVGAGI. Timing groups of about 4 and about 12 weeks for second doses were pooled. This clone was seen just once. Antigen unknown. Sequencing used peripheral blood, obtained 28 days after the second AZD1222 dose. The receptor comes from an adult who received the AZD1222 COVID-19 vaccine. The chain recombines TRBV6-5 with TRBJ2-7; a possible D gene is TRBD2 (5 bases). CDR3 sequence reads: CASMVPHLRDEQYF. The CDR3 region has the DNA TGTGCCAGCATGGTCCCCCACCTGAGGGACGAGCAGTACTTC.